A selection of T cell receptor beta chains follows, all from one sample in a study of a mutant IDH1 vaccine in newly diagnosed glioma. Here immunoSEQ multiplex PCR was the method, and the copy in TCRdb shows in-frame clones only, minus some. Of about 33,000 clones in the sample, 88% are singletons; the top ten hold 4.8%. Sequenced here: PBMCs, sampled from a glioma patient treated with radiotherapy, temozolomide or both. These receptors were collected from a woman in her thirties or forties with glioma. The CDR3 runs from the conserved cysteine through the conserved F or W. The D gene is left open where the match is weak. Only part of the rows carry a size: once, few, many, or a class if the clone is expanded.

d_call	clone_size	j_call	v_call	cdr3_aa	cdr3_nt
-	-	TRBJ1-2	TRBV5-6	CASSWETGTGYTF	TGTGCCAGCAGCTGGGAAACAGGGACCGGCTACACCTTC
-	-	TRBJ2-7	TRBV29-1	CSALRDSGAEQYF	TGCAGCGCGCTCCGGGACTCAGGTGCCGAGCAGTACTTC
-	-	TRBJ2-7	TRBV6-5	CASSRLRASYEQYF	TGTGCCAGCAGCCGGTTGCGGGCGTCCTACGAGCAGTACTTC
-	-	TRBJ1-1	TRBV6-5	CASSLNGGLNTEAFF	TGTGCCAGCAGTTTGAACGGGGGGCTGAACACTGAAGCTTTCTTT
-	-	TRBJ1-2	TRBV6-1	CASSERRQSYGYTF	TGTGCCAGCAGTGAAAGGCGGCAGTCCTATGGCTACACCTTC
-	few	TRBJ2-2	TRBV5-1	CASSSREQINTGELFF	TGCGCCAGCAGCTCCAGGGAACAGATCAACACCGGGGAGCTGTTTTTT
-	-	TRBJ1-6	TRBV11-1	CASSGTPTNSPLHF	TGTGCCAGCAGCGGGACGCCTACTAATTCACCCCTCCACTTT
-	-	TRBJ1-6	TRBV5-1	CASSYLGAPNSPLHF	TGCGCCAGCAGCTATCTAGGAGCCCCTAATTCACCCCTCCACTTT
TRBD2	-	TRBJ2-7	TRBV5-6	CASSFAGTISYEQYF	TGTGCCAGCAGCTTTGCCGGGACTATATCCTACGAGCAGTACTTC
-	once	TRBJ1-5	TRBV28	CASSLVGGYQPQHF	TGTGCCAGCAGTTTAGTTGGGGGGTACCAGCCCCAGCATTTT
-	-	TRBJ2-7	TRBV4-1	CASSQVPFLHEQYF	TGCGCCAGCAGCCAAGTTCCGTTTTTACACGAGCAGTACTTC
-	-	TRBJ2-6	TRBV2	CASSELPAGANVLTF	TGTGCCAGCAGTGAGTTGCCGGCTGGGGCCAACGTCCTGACTTTC
-	-	TRBJ1-5	TRBV6-5	CASSPSLGENQPQHF	TGTGCCAGCAGTCCGAGTTTAGGGGAGAATCAGCCCCAGCATTTT